Following are 20 T cell receptor beta chains from one sample sequenced in a study of T cell responses to AZD1222 COVID-19 vaccine. Data came from immunoSEQ multiplex PCR; TCRdb stores just in-frame clones and leaves some out. The sample contains around 190,000 clones, approximately 86% of which appear only once. Sequencing used peripheral blood, obtained 28 days after the second AZD1222 dose. The receptors originated from an adult who received the AZD1222 COVID-19 vaccine.

The sample holds one count of this clone. The gene calls are TRBV6-6 and TRBJ1-3; TRBD1 matches 9 bases. Trimming took 4 bases from V and 5 from J; bases not matched to a gene: 6. This CDR3 has 15 amino acids. From germline, CDR1 is MNHNY and CDR2 SVGAGI (reference sequence). CDR3 sequence reads: CASSSPDRGRNTIYF. The CDR3 coding sequence is TGTGCCAGCAGTTCCCCGGACAGGGGTAGAAACACCATATATTTT.

This clone appeared a few times. V and J are TRBV30 and TRBJ2-7; no clear D gene. V dropped 1 base and J dropped 4 bases, with 14 bases sitting between them. Germline CDR1 is GTSNPN and CDR2 is SVGIG (reference sequence). This CDR3 region has 14 residues. CDR3 coding DNA: TGTGCCTGGAGTGATGGACCCCCACCGTACGAGCAGTACTTC. Translated: CAWSDGPPPYEQYF. The full variable domain, with the rest looked up from reference TRBV30 and TRBJ2-7, is SQTIHQWPATLVQPVGSPLSLECTVEGTSNPNLYWYRQAAGRGLQLLFYSVGIGQISSEVPQNLSASRPQDRQFILSSKKLLLSDSGFYLCAWSDGPPPYEQYFGPGTRLTVT.

The gene calls are TRBV7-2 and TRBJ1-2, with D perhaps matching TRBD1 (5 bases). CDR3 length equals 13 residues. Germline CDR1 and CDR2: SGHTA and FQGNSA. V was clipped by 3 bases and J by 7 bases, with 12 bases between them. The CDR3 loop reads CASSLARVAGYTF. The CDR3, as DNA: TGTGCCAGCAGCTTGGCCAGGGTGGCTGGCTACACCTTC.

The chain is built from TRBV11-1 and TRBJ2-3; TRBD1 or TRBD2 may be the D gene (5 bases each). The V gene lost 1 base and the J gene lost 4 bases, with 6 bases spanning the gap. In germline, CDR1 is SGHAT, CDR2 FQDESV (reference sequence). CDR3 length: 13 amino acids. CDR3 region: CASSLGGPDTQYF. The CDR3 DNA is TGTGCCAGCAGCTTAGGGGGACCAGATACGCAGTATTTT.

The chain employs TRBV19 and TRBJ1-6, with D hard to call. V lost 0 bases and J 7 bases, leaving 13 bases between the germline ends. The CDR3 loop spans 16 amino acids. CDR1 and CDR2 (germline): LNHDA, SQIVND (reference sequence). Written as DNA, the CDR3 is TGTGCCAGTAGTATAGAGCCGCGACGGCGAAATTCACCCCTCCACTTT. Translating gives CASSIEPRRRNSPLHF.

This sequence joins TRBV25-1 and TRBJ2-1; no clear D gene. The germline V gene has CDR1 MGHDK and CDR2 SYGVNS. V lost 1 base, J lost 8 bases, and 12 bases lay in between. CDR3 length: 14 residues. The CDR3 here is CASSESLGWDEQFF. For the CDR3, the DNA is TGTGCCAGCAGTGAATCATTAGGGTGGGATGAGCAGTTCTTC.

Here the CDR3 DNA reads TGCGCCAGCAGCCAAGATGTTAGCGGGGTCTCCTACGAGCAGTACTTC. This translates into CASSQDVSGVSYEQYF. The chain uses TRBV4-1 and TRBJ2-7; 8 bases agree with TRBD2. The V and J ends lost 0 bases and 0 bases, in that order; junction bases with no gene match: 4. The CDR3 runs 16 residues. From germline, CDR1 is MGHRA and CDR2 YSYEKL.

The chain is built from TRBV5-8 and TRBJ1-1; 9 bases map to TRBD1. Germline CDR1 and CDR2: SGHTS and YDEGEE. J was trimmed by 5 bases and V by 4 bases; bases with no gene match: 6. This CDR3 is built from 14 residues. CDR3 residues: CASSRGTGNTEAFF. The CDR3, as DNA: TGTGCCAGCAGCCGCGGGACAGGGAATACTGAAGCTTTCTTT.

The chain is built from TRBV19 and TRBJ1-4; 7 bases match TRBD1. The CDR3 has 18 residues. Germline V gene lookup returns CDR1 LNHDA and CDR2 SQIVND (reference sequence). V lost 0 bases and J lost 4; bases outside the gene matches: 11. CDR3 residues: CASSIDPLTGRRNEKLFF. The CDR3 DNA sequence: TGTGCCAGTAGTATAGATCCTCTGACAGGGCGCCGTAATGAAAAACTGTTTTTT.

CDR3 protein: CASSVDVSGGYGYTF. CDR3 DNA sequence: TGTGCCAGCAGCGTAGATGTGTCAGGGGGCTATGGCTACACCTTC. V is TRBV9 and J is TRBJ1-2; TRBD1 matches at 7 bases. Germline V CDR1 and CDR2: SGDLS, YYNGEE. V gave up 0 bases and J gave up 4 bases; unmatched junction bases: 6. The CDR3 consists of 15 residues. The entire variable domain, with the rest obtained from reference TRBV9 and TRBJ1-2, is as follows: DSGVTQTPKHLITATGQRVTLRCSPRSGDLSVYWYQQSLDQGLQFLIQYYNGEERAKGNILERFSAQQFPDLHSELNLSSLELGDSALYFCASSVDVSGGYGYTFGSGTRLTVV.

This chain uses TRBV7-7 with TRBJ2-7; 8 bases map to TRBD1. The CDR3 extends over 14 amino acids. The trim removed 1 base at V and 6 bases at J, leaving 5 bases unmatched. CDR1 SSHAT and CDR2 FNYEAQ come from the germline V gene (reference sequence). The CDR3 sequence is CASSLGAGGGEQYF. CDR3 DNA sequence: TGTGCCAGCAGCTTAGGGGCAGGGGGCGGCGAGCAGTACTTC.

In this sample, this clone turned up once. This chain connects TRBV30 to TRBJ1-5; TRBD1 matches 8 bases. With V trimmed by 7 bases and J by 2 bases, 4 bases remained unmatched. Germline V gives CDR1 GTSNPN, CDR2 SVGIG (reference sequence). The CDR3 totals 13 residues. The CDR3 DNA reads as TGTGCCTTCAAGACAGGGGGCAATCAGCCCCAGCATTTT. This translates into CAFKTGGNQPQHF.

The V and J genes are TRBV11-2 and TRBJ1-1; possible D gene TRBD1, 5 bases. V shed 6 bases and J shed 1 base, with 18 bases lying between them. Per germline, CDR1 SGHAT and CDR2 FQNNGV. There are 16 residues in the CDR3. Written as DNA, the CDR3 is TGTGCCAGCAGGGGGGTCGACGATCCGAGGAACACTGAAGCTTTCTTT. Translating gives CASRGVDDPRNTEAFF. The full variable domain, completed using reference TRBV11-2 and TRBJ1-1, is EAGVAQSPRYKIIEKRQSVAFWCNPISGHATLYWYQQILGQGPKLLIQFQNNGVVDDSQLPKDRFSAERLKGVDSTLKIQPAKLEDSAVYLCASRGVDDPRNTEAFFGQGTRLTVV.

The chain joins TRBV27 to TRBJ1-2; a weak D match, TRBD1 (5 bases). Germline loops: CDR1 MNHEY, CDR2 SMNVEV (reference sequence). The length of the CDR3 is 14 residues. V was shortened by 2 bases and J by 6 bases, with 13 bases between the two germline ends. CDR3 sequence (DNA): TGTGCCAGCAGTTTAGGGCAGGGCCTCAATGGCTACACCTTC. The encoded protein is CASSLGQGLNGYTF.

The chain has TRBV6-1 and TRBJ1-6; no definite D call. Germline values: CDR1 MNHNS, CDR2 SASEGT. V shed 0 bases and J shed 6 bases, with 9 bases lying between them. The CDR3 is made up of 15 amino acids. The CDR3 reads CASSEASVSNSPLHF. DNA for the CDR3: TGTGCCAGCAGTGAAGCGTCAGTGTCTAATTCACCCCTCCACTTT.

Turning to this clone: Other nucleotide sequences from this sample produce the same CDR3. The chain is built from TRBV9 and TRBJ1-3, with a weak D call TRBD1 (5 bases). Germline V gene sequence: CDR1 SGDLS, CDR2 YYNGEE. This CDR3 has 15 residues. Trimming stripped 4 bases from V and 0 bases from J, with 11 bases between. CDR3 nucleotide sequence: TGTGCCAGCAGCTTTGGGGGGGGCTCTGGAAACACCATATATTTT. Its translation: CASSFGGGSGNTIYF.

This clone was recorded once. V usage is TRBV7-2 and J usage is TRBJ2-2, with D possibly TRBD2 on 6 matching bases. This CDR3 has 14 residues. Germline-derived CDR1 and CDR2 are SGHTA and FQGNSA. The V and J ends lost 5 bases and 3 bases respectively, with 10 bases between them. Here the CDR3 reads CASSPERDTGELFF. The CDR3 nucleotides read TGTGCCAGCAGCCCCGAGCGGGACACCGGGGAGCTGTTTTTT. The whole variable domain, filled in from reference TRBV7-2 and TRBJ2-2, reads GAGVSQSPSNKVTEKGKDVELRCDPISGHTALYWYRQSLGQGLEFLIYFQGNSAPDKSGLPSDRFSAERTGGSVSTLTIQRTQQEDSAVYLCASSPERDTGELFFGEGSRLTVL.

The chain couples TRBV6-5 to TRBJ1-4, with D tentatively TRBD1 (5 bases). The CDR3 loop spans 14 amino acids. V lost 0 bases and J lost 8, with 10 bases in between. The germline V gene encodes CDR1 MNHEY and CDR2 SVGAGI. CDR3 loop: CASSYSGRDEKLFF. The CDR3 coding sequence is TGTGCCAGCAGTTACTCGGGGAGGGACGAAAAACTGTTTTTT.

The rearrangement joins TRBV23-1 to TRBJ2-7; D is undetermined. Being an ORF, TRBV23-1 has a function that is uncertain. The CDR3 length is 13 residues. The germline V and J ends were trimmed by 7 bases and 0 bases, with 10 bases remaining between them. CDR3 nucleotide sequence: TGCGCCAGCAAACGGCCTAGCTCCTACGAGCAGTACTTC. Translation gives CASKRPSSYEQYF.

The rearrangement links TRBV14 to TRBJ2-1, with D hard to call. Germline lookup yields CDR1 SGHDN and CDR2 FVKESK. The CDR3 length is 15 residues. Trimming stripped 7 bases from V and 5 bases from J, with 18 bases between. CDR3 sequence (DNA): TGTGCCAGCAAAGCCGGGCGCCGCCAGAACAATGAGCAGTTCTTC. This sequence encodes CASKAGRRQNNEQFF. The whole variable domain, remainder taken from reference TRBV14 and TRBJ2-1, is EAGVTQFPSHSVIEKGQTVTLRCDPISGHDNLYWYRRVMGKEIKFLLHFVKESKQDESGMPNNRFLAERTGGTYSTLKVQPAELEDSGVYFCASKAGRRQNNEQFFGPGTRLTVL.